The clone carrying this TCR beta chain was picked up many times. As yet, its antigen is unknown. Germline V gene data show CDR1 as LNHDA and CDR2 as SQIVND (reference sequence). With 7 bases clipped from V and 2 bases from J, the junction kept 6 bases outside the gene matches. This CDR3 region has 15 residues. TCRdb itself ran the multiplex PCR reads through MiXCR, one entry per CDR3 protein. In the table there are some 130,000 distinct CDR3 sequences, 20% of which are singletons. These data are taken from a study of breast tumors, draining lymph nodes, adjacent tissues. Study-level results: Findings are consistent with lymph node origin and intratumoral expansion of most tumor T cells.

Breast cancer patients provided tissue from their axillary draining lymph nodes. The TCR originated in a female donor with breast cancer. Some clones in this sample may be carry-over from other donors' samples. Source material: axillary lymph node tissue. The V gene is TRBV19, the J gene TRBJ1-5; TRBD1 agrees at 9 bases. The CDR3 sequence is CASKDRGVGNQPQHF. CDR3 bases: TGTGCCAGTAAGGACAGGGGAGTTGGCAATCAGCCCCAGCATTTT.